These T cell receptor beta chains were read from a single sample in a study of T cells in Graves' hyperthyroidism and ophthalmopathy. In TCRdb, the multiplex PCR reads were re-called with MiXCR into one record per CDR3 protein. The sample has 300,000 to 450,000 distinct CDR3 sequences, approximately 12% seen once. Sequencing was carried out using blood. These receptor sequences come from a man aged 25 to 40 with Graves' hyperthyroidism that later progressed to Graves' ophthalmopathy. Both conserved end residues are trimmed from each CDR3. The order of the fields is V gene, CDR3 protein.

V: TRBV28; CDR3: AGWGGWDQPQH
V: TRBV12-3/TRBV12-4; CDR3: ASSLLQGAAPRYGYT
V: TRBV6-1; CDR3: ASSYGLYQPQH
V: TRBV11-2; CDR3: VSSPGSWSSGAAGELF
V: TRBV12-5; CDR3: ASGLVLGLAGGAFRTDTQY
V: TRBV7-7; CDR3: ASRATGLGTQY
V: TRBV12-3/TRBV12-4; CDR3: ASGVRGSTDTQY
V: TRBV27; CDR3: ASSLTVSSSYEQY
V: TRBV12-3/TRBV12-4; CDR3: ASSPHRGGTEAF
V: TRBV4-1; CDR3: ASSQGDRSEQF
V: TRBV5-1; CDR3: ASGPGETVSYNEQF
V: TRBV7-6; CDR3: ASSLAPGQGLYGYT
V: TRBV9; CDR3: ASSPQGGAGTEAF
V: TRBV12-3/TRBV12-4; CDR3: ASRLNSVGELF
V: TRBV6-1; CDR3: ASSELGPTDTQY
V: TRBV20-1; CDR3: SARDNTGTWELF
V: TRBV5-1; CDR3: ASSSVGYGDYEQY
V: TRBV7-9; CDR3: ASSLPGRTNYGYT
V: TRBV12-3/TRBV12-4; CDR3: ASSSQRQGAYNEQF
V: TRBV7-3; CDR3: ASSLMGRGVYNEQF
V: TRBV6-1; CDR3: ASSQDSRWTGELF
V: TRBV2; CDR3: ASSDRGHTEAF
V: TRBV9; CDR3: ASSVGGTGENGEAF
V: TRBV12-3/TRBV12-4; CDR3: ASSQRGGPPDTQY
V: TRBV12-3/TRBV12-4; CDR3: ASTKWDSKGDGYT
V: TRBV5-6; CDR3: ASSLFASRASRETQY
V: TRBV7-3; CDR3: ASSPRGLSTDTQY
V: TRBV20-1; CDR3: SARARGGGYEQY
V: TRBV28; CDR3: ASSPGPSGKTYEQY
V: TRBV6-1; CDR3: ASSLGSAREDTIY
V: TRBV18; CDR3: ASSPWPGNEQF
V: TRBV5-5; CDR3: ASSGDRALSNSPLH
V: TRBV6-1; CDR3: ASTLGPEQPQH
V: TRBV6-4; CDR3: ASRGLTQVFEKLF
V: TRBV6-1; CDR3: ASSRGDQGKLF
V: TRBV19; CDR3: ASSRGGDTQY
V: TRBV6-2/TRBV6-3; CDR3: ASSFLQGVGELF
V: TRBV7-8; CDR3: ASSLNPVTLTGAGANVLT
V: TRBV12-3/TRBV12-4; CDR3: ASSSGYNQPQH
V: TRBV19; CDR3: ASSISSIRTYEQY
V: TRBV7-2; CDR3: ASSLGAVYSNQPQH
V: TRBV5-6; CDR3: ASSPRGVENTIY
V: TRBV11-1; CDR3: ASSLGRARGNQPQH